The rows below give T cell receptor beta chains drawn from one sample of a study of naive and memory T cell subsets. From the UMI-ligation and nested PCR reads, TCRdb called clonotypes with MiXCR, one entry per CDR3 protein. The data show approximately 27,000 distinct CDR3 sequences, about 11% seen once. Material for sequencing was effector memory CD4+ T cells from blood. The source of these receptors is a human donor in good health. Each CDR3 is given with its conserved first and last residue. The D gene is left open where the match is weak. Where a row states a size, it is once, few, many or the class of an expanded clone; other rows omit it.

size,D,J,V,DNA,CDR3
.,.,TRBJ1-2,TRBV20-1,TGCAGTGCTAGAGATTTTCACCGGCTAGCTAACTATGGCTACACCTTC,CSARDFHRLANYGYTF
.,.,TRBJ1-1,TRBV29-1,TGCAGCGTTGATCGGGAGAACACTGAAGCTTTCTTT,CSVDRENTEAFF
few,.,TRBJ2-1,TRBV10-3,TGTGCCATCAGTGGAGGGTCCCATGAGCAGTTCTTC,CAISGGSHEQFF
.,TRBD1,TRBJ1-2,TRBV7-2,TGTGCCAGCAGCGCCACGGGACAGGGGGCGAGCTACACCTTC,CASSATGQGASYTF
medium-sized,.,TRBJ2-2,TRBV6-5,TGTGCCAGCAGTTATACGGCGAACACCGGGGAGCTGTTTTTT,CASSYTANTGELFF
many,.,TRBJ2-7,TRBV29-1,TGCAGCGTTGTGGGGAGGCGGGACGAGCAGTACTTC,CSVVGRRDEQYF
many,.,TRBJ1-2,TRBV29-1,TGCAGCGTTGAATCAGGGCCGGGATATGGCTACACCTTC,CSVESGPGYGYTF
few,TRBD1,TRBJ1-5,TRBV6-1,TGTGCCAGCAGCAGGGGGGGGGTTGGCAATCAGCCCCAGCATTTT,CASSRGGVGNQPQHF
few,.,TRBJ1-4,TRBV4-2,TGTGCCAGCAGCCAAGATACTGGTTTTGATTTTACACTGTTTTTT,CASSQDTGFDFTLFF
few,TRBD2,TRBJ2-3,TRBV4-3,TGCGCCAGCAGCCAAGCCCAGCGGGGGGGCCATAGAGATACGCAGTATTTT,CASSQAQRGGHRDTQYF
few,TRBD1,TRBJ2-4,TRBV10-3,TGTGCTACAGGAGGCTACGGGACAGGGGAAAACATTCAGTACTTC,CATGGYGTGENIQYF
.,TRBD2,TRBJ2-1,TRBV7-8,TGTGCCAGCAGCTCGTTGACTAGCGGGGGGGCCCTTCATGAGCAGTTCTTC,CASSSLTSGGALHEQFF
few,.,TRBJ2-5,TRBV7-2,TGTGCCAGCAGCTTAGGACGGGGTACAGAGACCCAGTACTTC,CASSLGRGTETQYF
.,.,TRBJ1-6,TRBV7-6,TGTGCCAGCAGCTCGGACATCGACAATTCACCCCTCCACTTT,CASSSDIDNSPLHF
many,.,TRBJ2-3,TRBV27,TGTGCCAGCAGTAGCCGCTTCCAGGGTTCTAGCACAGATACGCAGTATTTT,CASSSRFQGSSTDTQYF
many,TRBD1,TRBJ1-5,TRBV19,TGTGCCAGTACCAAGTCCGGACAGGGGGGAGGTCAGCCCCAGCATTTT,CASTKSGQGGGQPQHF
few,.,TRBJ2-1,TRBV12-3/TRBV12-4,TGTGCCAGCAGTTTAAGAGATGAGCAGTTCTTC,CASSLRDEQFF
.,.,TRBJ2-1,TRBV10-3,TGTGCCATCAGTGGAAGTGGGAGCTCCTACAATGAGCAGTTCTTC,CAISGSGSSYNEQFF
.,.,TRBJ2-5,TRBV7-6,TGTGCCAGCAGCTTACTGGGGGGGGGCGCCGCGACTCGCCTCGTCCAAGAGACCCAGTACTTC,CASSLLGGGAATRLVQETQYF
many,TRBD2,TRBJ2-7,TRBV7-8,TGTGCCAGCGGGAGAGCGGGAGGCCACGAGCAGTACTTC,CASGRAGGHEQYF
.,.,TRBJ1-5,TRBV7-2,TGTGCCAGCAGCCCAGAACGGGTCGGGAATCAGCCCCAGCATTTT,CASSPERVGNQPQHF
few,TRBD2,TRBJ2-3,TRBV6-2/TRBV6-3,TGTGCCAGCAAATCCGGGGCGGGGGGGTTTGCAGATACGCAGTATTTT,CASKSGAGGFADTQYF
.,TRBD1,TRBJ2-2,TRBV7-6,TGTGCCAGCAGCCCAGACTCGACAGGGGCGAACACCGGGGAGCTGTTTTTT,CASSPDSTGANTGELFF
.,.,TRBJ2-1,TRBV6-5,TGTGCCAGCAGTTTAGCCCGCGGCCATGAGCAGTTCTTC,CASSLARGHEQFF
.,TRBD2,TRBJ2-1,TRBV30,TGTGCCGGCCAACGACTAGCGGGGAATGAGCAGTTCTTC,CAGQRLAGNEQFF
many,.,TRBJ2-7,TRBV7-2,TGTGCCAGCAGCTCACAGGCCTTCTCTGGTACCGAAGACTTC,CASSSQAFSGTEDF
few,.,TRBJ1-1,TRBV6-6,TGTGCCAGCAGCATAGATACGAACACTGAAGCTTTCTTT,CASSIDTNTEAFF
many,TRBD1,TRBJ2-2,TRBV19,TGTGCCAGTAGTCCGGGACAGTACACCGGGGAGCTGTTTTTT,CASSPGQYTGELFF
.,.,TRBJ2-3,TRBV7-9,TGTGCCAGCAGCTTAAGGGCTGGGGCGGGTCCGCTTCGCACAGATACGCAGTATTTT,CASSLRAGAGPLRTDTQYF
few,.,TRBJ2-5,TRBV5-1,TGCGCCAGCAGCTCCGGAGGGCCGGAGGAGACCCAGTACTTC,CASSSGGPEETQYF
few,.,TRBJ1-6,TRBV7-3,TGTGCCAGCAGCTCCGGGACACCAAATTCACCCCTCCACTTT,CASSSGTPNSPLHF
few,TRBD1,TRBJ1-1,TRBV9,TGTGCCAGCAGCGGAAGACAGGGGGCATGGACTGAAGCTTTCTTT,CASSGRQGAWTEAFF
.,.,TRBJ1-1,TRBV12-3/TRBV12-4,TGTGCCAGCAGGGGAACAGGGAACACTGAAGCTTTCTTT,CASRGTGNTEAFF
few,TRBD2,TRBJ2-1,TRBV5-1,TGCGCCAGCAGCCCCTTAGCTAGCGGGGACTACAATGAGCAGTTCTTC,CASSPLASGDYNEQFF
.,.,TRBJ1-5,TRBV30,TGTGCCTGGAGTGTAATGGCAGGGAATCAGCCCCAGCATTTT,CAWSVMAGNQPQHF
.,.,TRBJ2-7,TRBV7-2,TGTGCCAGCAGCCCTAGGGAGATGCTTTACGAGCAGTACTTC,CASSPREMLYEQYF
.,TRBD2,TRBJ2-3,TRBV20-1,TGCAGTGCTAGAGGGGGATGGAGTAGCGGGGGTGCTAGCACAGATACGCAGTATTTT,CSARGGWSSGGASTDTQYF